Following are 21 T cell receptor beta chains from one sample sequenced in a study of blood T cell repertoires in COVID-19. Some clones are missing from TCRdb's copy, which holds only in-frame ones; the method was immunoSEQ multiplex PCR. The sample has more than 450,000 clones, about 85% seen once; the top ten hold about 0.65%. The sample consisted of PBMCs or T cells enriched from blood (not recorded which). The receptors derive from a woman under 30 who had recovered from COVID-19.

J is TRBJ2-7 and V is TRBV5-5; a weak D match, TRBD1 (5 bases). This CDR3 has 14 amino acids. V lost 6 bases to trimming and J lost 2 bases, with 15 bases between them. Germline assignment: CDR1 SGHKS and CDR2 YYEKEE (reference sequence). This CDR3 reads CASNSKAGPYEQYF. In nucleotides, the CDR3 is TGTGCCAGCAACTCCAAGGCAGGGCCCTACGAGCAGTACTTC.

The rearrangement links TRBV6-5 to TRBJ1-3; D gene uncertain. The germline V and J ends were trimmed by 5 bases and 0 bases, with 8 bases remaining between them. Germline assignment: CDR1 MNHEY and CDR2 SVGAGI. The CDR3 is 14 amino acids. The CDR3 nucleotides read TGTGCCAGCAGTCGAGACACCTCTGGAAACACCATATATTTT. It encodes CASSRDTSGNTIYF.

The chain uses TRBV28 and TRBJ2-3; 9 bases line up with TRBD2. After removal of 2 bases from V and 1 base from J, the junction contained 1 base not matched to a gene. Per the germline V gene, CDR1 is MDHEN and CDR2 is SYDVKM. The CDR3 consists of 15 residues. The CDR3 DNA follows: TGTGCCAGCAGTTTAGCGGGGGGGGGCACAGATACGCAGTATTTT. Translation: CASSLAGGGTDTQYF.

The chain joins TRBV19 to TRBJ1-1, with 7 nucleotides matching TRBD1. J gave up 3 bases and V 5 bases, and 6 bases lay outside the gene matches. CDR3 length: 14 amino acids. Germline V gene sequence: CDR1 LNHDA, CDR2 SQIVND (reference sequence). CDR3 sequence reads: CASSVRQGDTEAFF. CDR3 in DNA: TGTGCCAGTAGTGTGCGACAGGGCGACACTGAAGCTTTCTTT.

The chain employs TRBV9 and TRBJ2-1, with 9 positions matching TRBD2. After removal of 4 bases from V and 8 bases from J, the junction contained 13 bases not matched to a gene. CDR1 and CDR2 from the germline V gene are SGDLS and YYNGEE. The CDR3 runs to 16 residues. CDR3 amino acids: CASSPEWSGGWHEQFF. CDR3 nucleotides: TGTGCCAGCAGCCCCGAGTGGAGCGGGGGGTGGCATGAGCAGTTCTTC. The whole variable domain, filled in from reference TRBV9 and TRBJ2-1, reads DSGVTQTPKHLITATGQRVTLRCSPRSGDLSVYWYQQSLDQGLQFLIQYYNGEERAKGNILERFSAQQFPDLHSELNLSSLELGDSALYFCASSPEWSGGWHEQFFGPGTRLTVL.

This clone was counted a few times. CDR3 region: CASSEARVGAAFF. Here the CDR3 DNA reads TGTGCCAGCAGTGAAGCTCGGGTGGGGGCGGCTTTCTTT. The chain joins TRBV2 to TRBJ1-1, with D maybe TRBD1 (6 bases). This CDR3 has 13 amino acids. CDR1 and CDR2 from the germline V gene are SNHLY and FYNNEI. V gave up 0 bases and J gave up 11 bases, with 13 bases separating them.

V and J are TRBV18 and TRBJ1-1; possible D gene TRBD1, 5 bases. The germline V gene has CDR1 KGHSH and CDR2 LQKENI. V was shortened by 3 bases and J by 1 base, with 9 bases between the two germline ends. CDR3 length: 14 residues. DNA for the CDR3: TGTGCCAGCTCACCTGAGGACACGAACACTGAAGCTTTCTTT. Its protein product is CASSPEDTNTEAFF.

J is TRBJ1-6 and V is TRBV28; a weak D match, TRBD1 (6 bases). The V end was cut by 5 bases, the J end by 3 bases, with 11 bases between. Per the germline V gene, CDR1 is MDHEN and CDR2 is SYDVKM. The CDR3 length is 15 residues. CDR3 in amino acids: CASSPQTGYNSPLHF. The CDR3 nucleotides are TGTGCCAGCAGTCCACAGACAGGCTATAATTCACCCCTCCACTTT. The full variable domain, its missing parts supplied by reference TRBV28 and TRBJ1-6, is DVKVTQSSRYLVKRTGEKVFLECVQDMDHENMFWYRQDPGLGLRLIYFSYDVKMKEKGDIPEGYSVSREKKERFSLILESASTNQTSMYLCASSPQTGYNSPLHFGNGTRLTVT.

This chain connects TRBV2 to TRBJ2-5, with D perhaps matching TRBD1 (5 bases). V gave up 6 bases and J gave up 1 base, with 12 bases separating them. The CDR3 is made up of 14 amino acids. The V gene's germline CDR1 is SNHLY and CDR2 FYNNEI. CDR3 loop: CASSRRVFQETQYF. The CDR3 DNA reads TGTGCCAGCAGCCGCAGGGTTTTCCAAGAGACCCAGTACTTC.

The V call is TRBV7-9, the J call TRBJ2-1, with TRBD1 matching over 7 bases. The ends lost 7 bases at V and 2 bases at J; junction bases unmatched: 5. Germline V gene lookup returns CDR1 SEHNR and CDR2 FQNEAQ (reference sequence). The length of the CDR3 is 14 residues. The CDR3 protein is CASTVGQPYNEQFF. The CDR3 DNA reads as TGTGCCAGCACCGTGGGACAGCCCTACAATGAGCAGTTCTTC.

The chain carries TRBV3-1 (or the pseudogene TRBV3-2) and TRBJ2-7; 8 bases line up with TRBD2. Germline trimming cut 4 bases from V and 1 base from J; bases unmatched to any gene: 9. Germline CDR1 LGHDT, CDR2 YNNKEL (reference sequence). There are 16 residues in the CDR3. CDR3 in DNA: TGTGCCAGCAGCCTCCCCGGGGCGGGGGGTTCCTACGAGCAGTACTTC. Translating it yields CASSLPGAGGSYEQYF.

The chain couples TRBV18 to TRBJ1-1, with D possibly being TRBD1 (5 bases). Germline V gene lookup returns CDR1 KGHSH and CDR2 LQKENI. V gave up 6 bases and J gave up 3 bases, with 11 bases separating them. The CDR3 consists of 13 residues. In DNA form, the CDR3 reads TGTGCCAGCTCCCTGGGGGGTGACACTGAAGCTTTCTTT. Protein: CASSLGGDTEAFF.

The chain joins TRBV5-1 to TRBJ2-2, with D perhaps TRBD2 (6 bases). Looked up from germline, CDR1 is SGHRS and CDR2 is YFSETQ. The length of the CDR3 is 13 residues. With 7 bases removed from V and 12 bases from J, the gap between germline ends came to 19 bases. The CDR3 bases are TGCGCCAGCTCATTAAGGAGGGCAGGGAAGCTGTTTTTT. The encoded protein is CASSLRRAGKLFF.

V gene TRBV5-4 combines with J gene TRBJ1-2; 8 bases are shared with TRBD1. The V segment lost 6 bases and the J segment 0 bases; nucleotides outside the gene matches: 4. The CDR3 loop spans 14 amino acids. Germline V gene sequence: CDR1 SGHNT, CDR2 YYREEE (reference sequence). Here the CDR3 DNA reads TGTGCCAGCACGACGGGACAGGCTAACTATGGCTACACCTTC. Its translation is CASTTGQANYGYTF. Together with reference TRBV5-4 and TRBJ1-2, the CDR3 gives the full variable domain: ETGVTQSPTHLIKTRGQQVTLRCSSQSGHNTVSWYQQALGQGPQFIFQYYREEENGRGNFPPRFSGLQFPNYSSELNVNALELDDSALYLCASTTGQANYGYTFGSGTRLTVV.

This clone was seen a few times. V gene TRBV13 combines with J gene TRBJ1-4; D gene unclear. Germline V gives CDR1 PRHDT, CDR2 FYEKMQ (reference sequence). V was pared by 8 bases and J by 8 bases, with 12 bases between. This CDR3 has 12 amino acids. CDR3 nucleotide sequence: TGTGCCAGCCAGAGAGGTCAAGAAAAACTGTTTTTT. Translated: CASQRGQEKLFF.

Written as DNA, the CDR3 is TGTGCCAGCAGCGTAGAGGGGGCGCTGATCGAGACCCAGTACTTC. Translated: CASSVEGALIETQYF. This chain joins TRBV9 and TRBJ2-5; 7 bases are shared with TRBD1. The length of the CDR3 is 15 residues. V lost 0 bases, J lost 5 bases, and 7 bases stayed unmatched. CDR1 is SGDLS and CDR2 is YYNGEE in the germline V gene.

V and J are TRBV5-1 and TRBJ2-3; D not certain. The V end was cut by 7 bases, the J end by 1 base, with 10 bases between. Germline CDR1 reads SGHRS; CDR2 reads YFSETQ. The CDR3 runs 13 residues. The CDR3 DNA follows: TGCGCCAGCGGAGACGTAGGCACAGATACGCAGTATTTT. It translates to CASGDVGTDTQYF. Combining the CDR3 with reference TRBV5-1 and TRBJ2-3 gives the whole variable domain KAGVTQTPRYLIKTRGQQVTLSCSPISGHRSVSWYQQTPGQGLQFLFEYFSETQRNKGNFPGRFSGRQFSNSRSEMNVSTLELGDSALYLCASGDVGTDTQYFGPGTRLTVL.

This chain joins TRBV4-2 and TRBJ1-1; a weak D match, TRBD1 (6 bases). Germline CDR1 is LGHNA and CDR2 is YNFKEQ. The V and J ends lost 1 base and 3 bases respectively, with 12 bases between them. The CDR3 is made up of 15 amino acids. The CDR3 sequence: CASSQADRTYTEAFF. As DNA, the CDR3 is TGTGCCAGCAGCCAAGCCGACAGGACTTACACTGAAGCTTTCTTT.

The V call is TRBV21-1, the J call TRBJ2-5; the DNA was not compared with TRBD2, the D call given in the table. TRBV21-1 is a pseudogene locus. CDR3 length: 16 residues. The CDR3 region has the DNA TGTGCCAGCAGCAAAGTGGGTAGCGGGGGCTGGGGGTCCCAGTACTTC. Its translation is CASSKVGSGGWGSQYF.

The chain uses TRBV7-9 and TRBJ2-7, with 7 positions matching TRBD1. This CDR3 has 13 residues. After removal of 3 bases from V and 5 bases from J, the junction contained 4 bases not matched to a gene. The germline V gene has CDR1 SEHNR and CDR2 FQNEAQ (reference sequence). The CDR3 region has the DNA TGTGCCAGCAGCTTGACAGGGACCGACGAGCAGTACTTC. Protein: CASSLTGTDEQYF.

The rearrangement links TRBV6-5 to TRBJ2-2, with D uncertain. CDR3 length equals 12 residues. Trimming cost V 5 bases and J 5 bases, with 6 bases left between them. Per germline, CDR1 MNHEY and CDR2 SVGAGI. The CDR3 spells CASSRHTGELFF. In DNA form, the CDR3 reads TGTGCCAGCAGTCGACATACCGGGGAGCTGTTTTTT.